This is a list of T cell receptor beta chains from one sample in a study of blood T cell repertoires in COVID-19. Profiling relied on immunoSEQ multiplex PCR, and the TCRdb table lists in-frame clones only, not all of them. Of approximately 100,000 clones detected, more than 75% appear once; the ten largest clones hold less than 2.5%. The sequenced sample consisted of peripheral blood. The receptors come from a human donor in a cohort sampled during active COVID-19. The CDR3 runs from the conserved cysteine through the conserved F or W. D genes are given only for firm matches. Clone size is given for some rows only: seen once, a few or many times, or a class if the clone is expanded.

>TRBJ2-1|-|TRBV27|TRBD2
TGTGCCAGCAGTTTAGGGGCTAGCGGGGGCCATGAGCAGTTCTTC
CASSLGASGGHEQFF
>TRBJ1-4|-|TRBV5-1|TRBD1
TGCGCCAGCAGCCTCGGGACAGGGGGCGAGGAAAAACTGTTTTTT
CASSLGTGGEEKLFF
>TRBJ2-7|-|TRBV4-1|TRBD1
TGCGCCAGCAGCCAAGATGGACAGGGGGAATCCTACGAGCAGTACTTC
CASSQDGQGESYEQYF
>TRBJ1-2|-|TRBV27|-
TGTGCCAGCAGTTTCGTGCCTACTGGCTATGGCTACACCTTC
CASSFVPTGYGYTF
>TRBJ2-2|-|TRBV14|-
TGTGCCAGCAGCGTCTCCGCCGCGGGAACCGGGGAGCTGTTTTTT
CASSVSAAGTGELFF
>TRBJ2-1|few|TRBV6-6|TRBD1
TGTGCCAGCAGACGGGACAGGGCGTCGAATGAGCAGTTCTTC
CASRRDRASNEQFF
>TRBJ2-5|-|TRBV4-1|-
TGCGCCAGCAGCCAAGCCCTAAAAGAGACCCAGTACTTC
CASSQALKETQYF
>TRBJ1-2|-|TRBV27|-
TGTGCCAGCAGTTTAAAGCCTAGTTACTATGGCTACACCTTC
CASSLKPSYYGYTF
>TRBJ1-3|-|TRBV6-5|-
TGTGCCAGCAGTCGGACAGCTGGAAACACCATATATTTT
CASSRTAGNTIYF
>TRBJ2-7|once|TRBV4-2|-
TGTGCCAGCAGTCACCGGGTCAGCTACGAGCAGTACTTC
CASSHRVSYEQYF
>TRBJ2-5|-|TRBV2|-
TGTGCCAGCAGTGAAGAGTGGGCTTTCCAAGAGACCCAGTACTTC
CASSEEWAFQETQYF
>TRBJ2-4|-|TRBV6-1|-
TGTGCCAGCAGTGAATCCCGGACTCTGATAGCCAAAAACATTCAGTACTTC
CASSESRTLIAKNIQYF
>TRBJ1-5|-|TRBV5-8|-
TGTGCCAGCAGCTTGTTCGGGGTTTTTAGCAATCAGCCCCAGCATTTT
CASSLFGVFSNQPQHF
>TRBJ1-6|-|TRBV5-4|-
TGTGCCAGCAGCCCTAGCGGACAGAATAATTCACCCCTCCACTTT
CASSPSGQNNSPLHF
>TRBJ2-7|-|TRBV15|-
TGTGCCACCAGCAGAGGGGGCAGCAGGGGAACCTACGAGCAGTACTTC
CATSRGGSRGTYEQYF
>TRBJ2-5|-|TRBV7-9|-
TGTGCCAGCAGCTTAGTTACTTCTGAAGAGACCCAGTACTTC
CASSLVTSEETQYF
>TRBJ2-2|-|TRBV21-1|-
TGTGCCAGCTGCCAGGGGGTGGTGGGTCTAGCGGGAAATTGGGGAACCGGGGAGCTGTTTTTT
CASCQGVVGLAGNWGTGELFF
>TRBJ2-1|-|TRBV30|TRBD2
TGTGCCTGGAGTGGACTAGCGGGAGTATATGAGCAGTTCTTC
CAWSGLAGVYEQFF
>TRBJ1-2|-|TRBV10-3|TRBD1
TGTGCCATCAGCCCTGGACAGGGCTATGGCTACACCTTC
CAISPGQGYGYTF
>TRBJ2-1|-|TRBV28|-
TGTGCCAGCAGTACCCGGAGTCAGCAGTTCTTC
CASSTRSQQFF
>TRBJ1-2|-|TRBV24-1|TRBD1
TGTGCCACCAGTGATCCATCCTCAGGGGGCGCCACCTATGGCTACACCTTC
CATSDPSSGGATYGYTF
>TRBJ2-1|-|TRBV2|-
TGTGCCAGCAGGGAGGCTCCGACGTCAGAGCAGTTCTTC
CASREAPTSEQFF
>TRBJ2-3|-|TRBV4-3|TRBD2
TGCGCCAGCAGCGTGGTCGGGGGGGCTCCCACAGATACGCAGTATTTT
CASSVVGGAPTDTQYF
>TRBJ1-1|once|TRBV6-2/TRBV6-3|-
TGTGCCAGCAGTCCAACTATGAACACTGAAGCTTTCTTT
CASSPTMNTEAFF
>TRBJ1-2|-|TRBV5-4|-
TGTGCCAGCAGCCCCGAGGCGCTAAACTATGGCTACACCTTC
CASSPEALNYGYTF
>TRBJ2-1|-|TRBV7-3|-
TGTGCCAGCAGCTCCACTAGATCTGAGCAGTTCTTC
CASSSTRSEQFF
>TRBJ2-7|-|TRBV7-9|TRBD1
TGTGCCAGCAGCTTAGGACAGGGGGTCATGTACGAGCAGTACTTC
CASSLGQGVMYEQYF
>TRBJ1-1|-|TRBV9|-
TGTGCCAGCAGCGTAAGTGGGCTCCCAACCACTGAAGCTTTCTTT
CASSVSGLPTTEAFF
>TRBJ2-1|-|TRBV6-1|-
TGTGCCAGCAGTGAAGCGATAGAAGGGGCCTATGAGCAGTTCTTC
CASSEAIEGAYEQFF
>TRBJ2-2|-|TRBV5-4|TRBD2
TGTGCCAGCAGTCGGATTCCTAGCGGGGGGCCGAACACCGGGGAGCTGTTTTTT
CASSRIPSGGPNTGELFF
>TRBJ2-3|-|TRBV7-9|-
TGTGCCAGCAGCCAAAATAGCATTGGCACAGATACGCAGTATTTT
CASSQNSIGTDTQYF
>TRBJ2-1|-|TRBV5-1|-
TGCGCCAGCAGCTTGGATGTGCAGGGTTACAATGAGCAGTTCTTC
CASSLDVQGYNEQFF
>TRBJ1-3|-|TRBV9|-
TGTGCCAGCAGCCCCCAGGGAAACACCATATATTTT
CASSPQGNTIYF
>TRBJ2-1|-|TRBV11-3|TRBD1
TGTGCCAGCTCTGACAGGGCCGATGAGCAGTTCTTC
CASSDRADEQFF
>TRBJ2-5|-|TRBV5-4|TRBD2
TGTGCCAGCAGCCAAAGGACTAGCGGGGGTGAGACCCAGTACTTC
CASSQRTSGGETQYF